The T cell receptor (beta chain) described here comes from a study of regulatory T cells in long-lasting Graves disease (dated by TCRdb to the early 2020s). About the investigation overall: Patients with newly diagnosed Graves' disease had been on antithyroid drugs for under 3 months. This study used TCR sequencing and RNA sequencing of peripheral blood to compare persistent Graves' disease patients against newly diagnosed Graves' disease patients. The study took place in China and was registered as a clinical trial. A total of about 33 samples underwent TCR sequencing, from some 13 patients with persistent Graves' disease and 20 or so patients with newly diagnosed Graves' disease.

This clonotype was seen ten or more times. Its antigen remains undetermined. The sample holds no much larger clone one base away, and base qualities are not on file. Preparation of the library involved multiplex PCR. Reads for this sample came from an Illumina HiSeq 4000. CDR3 regions were amplified by Arm-PCR with iRepertoire HTBI primers to construct TCR beta libraries. Before sequencing, the PCR products underwent gel purification. On the authors' methods: Gene usage analysis of CDR3 amino acid clonotypes used the 62 TRBV and around 14 TRBJ segments found across samples. COPE and FqMerger were used to merge filtered high-quality paired reads into contigs. BLAST was used to align contigs to the IMGT TRBV, TRBD and TRBJ reference genes, and CDR3 was defined following IMGT. Highly expanded clones were defined as clonotypes with a frequency above 0.1%. Shannon entropy was used to measure repertoire diversity, and the Gini coefficient was used to measure V-J evenness. A clonotype was considered public if more than one individual shared it. The raw public data were reprocessed by TCRdb itself: fastp quality trimming at Q25, MiXCR clonotype calling, in-frame beta chains only. All rows with the same CDR3 protein become a single entry with the most common DNA and genes. The V and J calls follow TCRdb's processing rather than the paper's. The sample records about 360,000 distinct CDR3 sequences, 15% to 20% of which are singletons. Around 20% of the sample is held by the ten biggest clonotypes.

The time point label, as the study defines it: newly diagnosed GD, antithyroid drugs for less than 3 months. For both TCR sequencing and RNA sequencing, RNA was extracted from PBMCs using TRIzol. Graves' disease was diagnosed according to American Thyroid Association guidelines. Patients for the study were recruited at an endocrinology department in Xi'an, China. Each patient gave 7 to 9.5 milliliters of peripheral blood, collected in an EDTA anticoagulant tube. PBMCs were isolated by Ficoll Paque Plus density gradient separation without further T cell sorting. RNA quality was checked with an Agilent 2100 Bioanalyzer and agarose gel, and concentration with a NanoDrop 2000. General findings and caveats noted by the study authors: The small sample size was acknowledged by the authors as a limitation that may reduce accuracy. Only peripheral blood was studied, because thyroid tissue, the primary lesion, was inaccessible. Compared with newly diagnosed patients, patients with persistent Graves' disease had lower TCR Shannon entropy and fewer highly expanded clones, which suggests clonal expansion. Sequencing and analysis were limited to the TCR beta chain. Preferential use of TRBV28, TRBJ1-2 and TRBJ2-5 was observed in persistent disease, whereas TRBV20-1 and TRBJ2-1 were favored in newly diagnosed disease. Persistent patients shared more public clonotypes among themselves (more than 2,500) than newly diagnosed patients did (approximately 900).

Counted from cysteine to phenylalanine, this CDR3 has 13 amino acids. The retained sequence is limited to the CDR3, 39 bases, with the frame set at the first base. The CDR1 and CDR2 encoded by the germline V gene (reference sequence) are SEHNR and FQNEAQ. The junction carries 10 bases between V and J, which are trimmed by 2 bases and 6 bases respectively. This same sample was also part of a study on T cells in Graves' hyperthyroidism and ophthalmopathy. The second study, in turn, reports: A patient counted as having stable Graves' hyperthyroidism if no progression to ophthalmopathy occurred over 18 months of follow-up. Hyperthyroidism patients were newly diagnosed, had a disease duration of under 2 months, and were aged 18 to 65 years. Exclusion was applied to patients with uncontrolled infections, other autoimmune diseases, pregnancy or lactation. Diagnoses were established on the basis of clinical symptoms, serum thyroxine and TRAb, thyroid ultrasound, and orbital computed tomography. A first-round RT-PCR of the TCR CDR3 used the HTBI primer set with the Qiagen OneStep RT-PCR kit. Most expanded thyroid clonotypes (frequency above 0.001) were also detected in blood, suggesting blood repertoires may reflect thyroid immune responses. A 13 V-J signature model separated ophthalmopathy from stable hyperthyroidism, with approximately 87% sensitivity and 81.08% specificity in cross-validation and 80%/75% in testing. During validation, the model predicted progression to ophthalmopathy a median of approximately six months ahead of onset, with roughly 65% sensitivity and roughly 72% specificity. To identify TCR V-J signatures that set the groups apart, the researchers used a discovery cohort of 100 patients, made up of 40 to 45 with Graves' ophthalmopathy and 57 with stable Graves' hyperthyroidism. Prospective prediction of ophthalmopathy was tested in an independent validation cohort consisting of under 20 hyperthyroidism patients and about 17 patients who later progressed to ophthalmopathy. The roughly 94 discovery patients were randomly divided into training and test sets at a 7:3 ratio. In roughly six Graves' hyperthyroidism patients, the study also compared T-cell repertoires from thyroid tissue with T-cell repertoires from blood. Following sampling, methimazole starting at 30 mg daily was given to hyperthyroidism patients, and high-dose intravenous methylprednisolone was given to ophthalmopathy patients. Libraries were constructed in a second round of multiplex PCR, after which size selection and purification were carried out. Libraries were sequenced paired-end with 100 bp reads on an Illumina HiSeq2000. Raw data were processed with SOAPnuke, discarding reads with adapters, uncalled bases, mean Phred below 15, or no exact constant-primer or identifier match. COPE v1.2.5 was used to merge high-quality paired reads, and clonotypes were defined as unique nucleotide sequences. Clonotypes were aligned to IMGT TRBV, TRBD and TRBJ reference segments using MiTCR v1.1. Analysis was restricted to V-J combinations with a frequency above 0.0001, which covered over 98% of repertoires. A TCS score was defined as the ratio of F50 (clonal expansion) to E x V (chaos), with BLOSUM62-based TCRdist applied between CDR3 peptides within each V-J. Welch's t-statistics and random forest reduced around 510 V-J features to under 15, which were used in a naive Bayes classifier (R e1071). No statistical method was used to set the sample size in advance, and investigators knew the group allocation. According to the paper, TCR Vbeta CDR3 sequencing was carried out on over 130 peripheral blood samples, which came from over 40 ophthalmopathy, around 74 hyperthyroidism and around 17 progressor patients.

Here the sequenced sample was peripheral blood mononuclear cells (PBMCs), taken at new diagnosis, from a patient treated with antithyroid drugs. Rearrangement joined TRBV7-9 to TRBJ1-1, with the D segment identity uncertain. The TCR sequence derives from a woman between 18 and 29 years old with Graves disease. Donor details come from another sample of the same person, matched by shared clones. Here is the DNA: TGTGCCAGCAGCTTAAAGGGTAGCTCTGAAGCTTTCTTT. This yields the protein CASSLKGSSEAFF. The CDR3 plus the reference TRBV7-9 and TRBJ1-1 genes for the other parts give the full variable domain: DTGVSQNPRHKITKRGQNVTFRCDPISEHNRLYWYRQTLGQGPEFLTYFQNEAQLEKSRLLSDRFSAERPKGSFSTLEIQRTEQGDSAMYLCASSLKGSSEAFFGQGTRLTVV.